This T cell receptor beta chain was found in a study of blood T cell repertoires in COVID-19. As for the study in general: The samples span acute and convalescent COVID-19 from the United States, Italy and Spain. T cells, B-cell-depleted T cells, or PBMCs supplied cDNA or gDNA.

Original handling: The authors estimated nucleated cell counts from reference gene primer amplification. TCRdb's table, derived via immunoSEQ multiplex PCR, lists solely in-frame clones and lacks some. Clone size and the V and J calls come from that table; the DNA yielded D and trimming. The data show about 68,000 clones, around 83% seen once. This CDR3 is 15 amino acids long. The V gene lost 1 base and the J gene lost 4 bases, with 13 bases spanning the gap. The germline V gene has CDR1 KGHSH and CDR2 LQKENI. The sequence derives from a man older than 75 with acute or convalescent COVID-19. Input material: peripheral blood. The chain uses TRBV18 and TRBJ1-1; D is unresolved. The CDR3 bases are TGTGCCAGCTCACCACTTGGTGACCCAGGCACTGAAGCTTTCTTT. Its translation is CASSPLGDPGTEAFF.